The T cell receptor (beta chain) under discussion was sequenced for a study of cytomegalovirus exposure and HLA in healthy donors. 60 Vbeta and 13 Jbeta primers were used in PCR. Method: immunoSEQ multiplex PCR; TCRdb's copy keeps in-frame clones and lacks some. This table holds under 200,000 clones, approximately 79% found once. Notes on the study in general: In presence/absence analyses, roughly uniform sequencing depth across donors was assumed. Other equally common chains were less clonally expanded than HLA-associated TCR beta chains, a later analysis showed.

Of note for this clone: Its antigen is still unknown.

The sequenced sample consisted of PBMCs. The receptor was isolated from a woman between 40 and 50 years old in good health and CMV-seronegative.

The CDR3 DNA reads TGTGCCAGCAGCGTAGCAGGGGCCCCCTACAATGAGCAGTTCTTC. Amino acids: CASSVAGAPYNEQFF. The chain is built from TRBV9 and TRBJ2-1; the D gene is possibly TRBD1 (6 bases). V lost 0 bases to trimming and J lost 2 bases, with 9 bases between them. Germline assignment: CDR1 SGDLS and CDR2 YYNGEE. The CDR3 extends over 15 amino acids.